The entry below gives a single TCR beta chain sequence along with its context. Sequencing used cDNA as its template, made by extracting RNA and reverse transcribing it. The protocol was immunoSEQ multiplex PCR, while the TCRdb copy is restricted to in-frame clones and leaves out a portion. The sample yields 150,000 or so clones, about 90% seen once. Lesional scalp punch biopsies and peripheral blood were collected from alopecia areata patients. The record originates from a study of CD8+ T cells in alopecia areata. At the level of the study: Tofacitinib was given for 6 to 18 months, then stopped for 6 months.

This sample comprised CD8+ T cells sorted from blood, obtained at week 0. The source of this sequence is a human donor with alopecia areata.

The DNA of the CDR3 is TGTGCCAGCAGCTTGGGAACTGAAGCTTTCTTT. Its protein is CASSLGTEAFF. The chain joins TRBV5-4 to TRBJ1-1; D not certain. CDR1 SGHNT and CDR2 YYREEE come from the germline V gene (reference sequence). This CDR3 is built from 11 residues. The V gene lost 0 bases and the J gene lost 5 bases, with 2 bases spanning the gap.